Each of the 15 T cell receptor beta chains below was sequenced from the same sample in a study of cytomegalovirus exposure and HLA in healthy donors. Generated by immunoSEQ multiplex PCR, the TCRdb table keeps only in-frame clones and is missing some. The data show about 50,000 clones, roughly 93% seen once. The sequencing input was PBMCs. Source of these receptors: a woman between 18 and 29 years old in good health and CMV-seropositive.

The DNA of the CDR3 is TGTGCCAGCAGTTCGACCGGGACAGGCTACGAGCAGTACTTC. Its protein product is CASSSTGTGYEQYF. The rearrangement joins TRBV27 to TRBJ2-7; TRBD1 matches at 8 bases. Germline V gene sequence: CDR1 MNHEY, CDR2 SMNVEV (reference sequence). J was trimmed by 3 bases and V by 4 bases; bases with no gene match: 5. This CDR3 is 14 amino acids long.

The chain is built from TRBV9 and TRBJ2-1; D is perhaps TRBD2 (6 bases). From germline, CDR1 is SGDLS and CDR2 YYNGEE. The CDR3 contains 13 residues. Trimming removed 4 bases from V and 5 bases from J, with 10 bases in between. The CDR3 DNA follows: TGTGCCAGCAGCTCACGGGGGAACAATGAGCAGTTCTTC. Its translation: CASSSRGNNEQFF.

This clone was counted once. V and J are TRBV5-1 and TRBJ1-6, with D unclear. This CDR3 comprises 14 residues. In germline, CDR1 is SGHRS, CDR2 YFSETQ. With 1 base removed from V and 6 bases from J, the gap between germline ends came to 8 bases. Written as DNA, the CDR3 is TGCGCCAGCAGCTTGCCCGGGTCTAATTCACCCCTCCACTTT. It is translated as CASSLPGSNSPLHF.

Written as DNA, the CDR3 is TGTGCCAGCCGGAGAGTCGGGGGGCGGGCCGGCGAGCAGTACTTC. It translates to CASRRVGGRAGEQYF. The chain employs TRBV28 and TRBJ2-7, with TRBD2 as a possible D gene (7 bases). Looked up from germline, CDR1 is MDHEN and CDR2 is SYDVKM. This CDR3 contains 15 residues. V was clipped by 8 bases and J by 6 bases, with 23 bases between them.

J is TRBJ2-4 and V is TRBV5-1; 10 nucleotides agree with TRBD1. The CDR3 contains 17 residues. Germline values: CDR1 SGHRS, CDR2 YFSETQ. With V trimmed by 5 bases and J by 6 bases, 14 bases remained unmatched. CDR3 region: CASSGGQRQGAGNIQYF. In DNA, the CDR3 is TGCGCCAGCAGTGGGGGCCAACGACAGGGGGCGGGAAACATTCAGTACTTC.

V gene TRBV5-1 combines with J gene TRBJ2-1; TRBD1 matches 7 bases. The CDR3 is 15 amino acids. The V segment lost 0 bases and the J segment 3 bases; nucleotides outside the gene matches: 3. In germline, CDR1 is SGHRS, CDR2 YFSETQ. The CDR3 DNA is TGCGCCAGCAGCTTGGAGGGGGCTCGCTACAATGAGCAGTTCTTC. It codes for CASSLEGARYNEQFF. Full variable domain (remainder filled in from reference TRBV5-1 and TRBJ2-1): KAGVTQTPRYLIKTRGQQVTLSCSPISGHRSVSWYQQTPGQGLQFLFEYFSETQRNKGNFPGRFSGRQFSNSRSEMNVSTLELGDSALYLCASSLEGARYNEQFFGPGTRLTVL.

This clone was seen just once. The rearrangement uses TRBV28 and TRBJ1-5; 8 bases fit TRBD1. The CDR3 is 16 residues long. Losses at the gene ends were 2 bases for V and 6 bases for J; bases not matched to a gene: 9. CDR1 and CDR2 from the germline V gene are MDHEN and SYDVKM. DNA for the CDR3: TGTGCCAGCAGTTTAGGCACAGGGGGTTGGGGTCAGCCCCAGCATTTT. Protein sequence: CASSLGTGGWGQPQHF.

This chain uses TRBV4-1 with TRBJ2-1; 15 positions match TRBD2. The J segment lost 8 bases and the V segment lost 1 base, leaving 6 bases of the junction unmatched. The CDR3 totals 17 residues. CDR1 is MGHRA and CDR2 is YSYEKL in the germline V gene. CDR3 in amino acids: CASSQGTSGGGVDEQFF. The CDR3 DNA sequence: TGCGCCAGCAGCCAAGGGACTAGCGGGGGGGGTGTGGATGAGCAGTTCTTC.

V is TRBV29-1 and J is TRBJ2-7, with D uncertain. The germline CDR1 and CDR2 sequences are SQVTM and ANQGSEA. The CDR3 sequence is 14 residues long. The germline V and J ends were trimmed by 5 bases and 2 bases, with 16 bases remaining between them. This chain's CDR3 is CSVFLARNPYEQYF. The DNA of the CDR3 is TGCAGCGTTTTTCTGGCTCGCAATCCCTACGAGCAGTACTTC.

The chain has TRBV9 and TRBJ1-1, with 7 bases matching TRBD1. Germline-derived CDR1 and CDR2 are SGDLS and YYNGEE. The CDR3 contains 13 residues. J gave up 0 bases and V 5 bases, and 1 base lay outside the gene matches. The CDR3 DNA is TGTGCCAGCAGGGGACAGCTGAACACTGAAGCTTTCTTT. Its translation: CASRGQLNTEAFF.

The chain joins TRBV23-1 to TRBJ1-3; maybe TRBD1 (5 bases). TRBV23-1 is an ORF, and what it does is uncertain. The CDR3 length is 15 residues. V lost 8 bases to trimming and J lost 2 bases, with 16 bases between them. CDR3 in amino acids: CASSQGMRTGNTIYF. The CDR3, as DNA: TGCGCCAGCTCCCAGGGTATGAGGACTGGAAACACCATATATTTT.

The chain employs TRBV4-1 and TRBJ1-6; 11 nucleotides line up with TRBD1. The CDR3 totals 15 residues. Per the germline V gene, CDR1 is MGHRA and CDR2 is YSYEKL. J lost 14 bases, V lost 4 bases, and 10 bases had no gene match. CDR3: CASSRPGQGEFALHF. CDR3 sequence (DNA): TGCGCCAGCAGCCGACCGGGACAGGGGGAATTTGCCCTCCACTTT.

The chain's CDR3 is CASKTGGGGTEAFF. CDR3 sequence (DNA): TGCGCCAGCAAAACAGGTGGCGGGGGCACTGAAGCTTTCTTT. V gene TRBV4-3 combines with J gene TRBJ1-1; weak D call: TRBD1 (5 bases). This CDR3 is built from 14 residues. Trimming pared 7 bases from V and 4 bases from J, leaving 16 bases between. Germline CDR1 and CDR2: LGHNA and YSLEER.

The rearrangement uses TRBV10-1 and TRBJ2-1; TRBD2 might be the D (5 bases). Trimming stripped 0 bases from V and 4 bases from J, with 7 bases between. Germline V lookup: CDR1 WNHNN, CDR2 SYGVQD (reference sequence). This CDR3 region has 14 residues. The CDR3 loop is CASSESQRYNEQFF. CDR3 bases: TGCGCCAGCAGTGAGTCTCAGCGGTACAATGAGCAGTTCTTC.

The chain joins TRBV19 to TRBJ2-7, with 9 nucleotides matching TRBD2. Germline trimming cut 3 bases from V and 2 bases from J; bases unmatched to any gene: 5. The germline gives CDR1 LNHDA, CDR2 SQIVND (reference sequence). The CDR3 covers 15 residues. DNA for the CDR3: TGTGCCAGTAGTATTGTAGCTAGCGGGGCCTACGAGCAGTACTTC. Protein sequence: CASSIVASGAYEQYF.